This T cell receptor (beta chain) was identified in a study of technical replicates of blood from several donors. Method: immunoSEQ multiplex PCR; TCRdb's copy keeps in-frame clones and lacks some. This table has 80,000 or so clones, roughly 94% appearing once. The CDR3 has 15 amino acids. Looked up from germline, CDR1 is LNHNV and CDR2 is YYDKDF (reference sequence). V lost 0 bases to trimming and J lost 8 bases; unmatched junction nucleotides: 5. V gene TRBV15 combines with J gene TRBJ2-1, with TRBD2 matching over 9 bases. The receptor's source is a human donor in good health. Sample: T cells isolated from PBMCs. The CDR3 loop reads CATSRDHAGGYEQFF. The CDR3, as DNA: TGTGCCACCAGCAGAGATCACGCGGGAGGGTATGAGCAGTTCTTC. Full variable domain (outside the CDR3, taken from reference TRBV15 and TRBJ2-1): DAMVIQNPRYQVTQFGKPVTLSCSQTLNHNVMYWYQQKSSQAPKLLFHYYDKDFNNEADTPDNFQSRRPNTSFCFLDIRSPGLGDTAMYLCATSRDHAGGYEQFFGPGTRLTVL.